The 8 T cell receptor beta chains presented below share a single source sample, sequenced in a study of blood T cell repertoires in COVID-19. Assay: immunoSEQ multiplex PCR; the TCRdb copy retains only in-frame clones and omits some. The sample has 200,000 to 250,000 clones, around 90% seen once. The sample was peripheral blood. The receptor source for this set is a man younger than 45 with COVID-19, enrolled during active disease.

This chain uses TRBV19 with TRBJ2-1; TRBD2 aligns across 9 bases. CDR3 length: 13 amino acids. The germline CDR1 and CDR2 sequences are LNHDA and SQIVND (reference sequence). V lost 4 bases and J lost 10; bases outside the gene matches: 5. DNA for the CDR3: TGTGCCAGTAGTAGTGTCGGACTAGCGGAGCAGTTCTTC. This gives the protein CASSSVGLAEQFF. The full variable domain, in which reference TRBV19 and TRBJ2-1 provide the parts outside the CDR3, is DGGITQSPKYLFRKEGQNVTLSCEQNLNHDAMYWYRQDPGQGLRLIYYSQIVNDFQKGDIAEGYSVSREKKESFPLTVTSAQKNPTAFYLCASSSVGLAEQFFGPGTRLTVL.

Details on this clone: The same CDR3 arises from other DNA sequences in this sample as well. The chain combines TRBV28 with TRBJ2-7, with 9 bases that match TRBD1. Germline trimming cut 9 bases from V and 4 bases from J; bases unmatched to any gene: 7. Germline values: CDR1 MDHEN, CDR2 SYDVKM. This CDR3 comprises 13 residues. The CDR3 loop is CASGPGQGYEQYF. CDR3 coding DNA: TGTGCCAGTGGTCCGGGACAGGGTTACGAGCAGTACTTC.

This clone has only one observation. This rearrangement joins TRBV25-1 to TRBJ2-7; possible D gene TRBD1, 6 bases. The CDR3 totals 16 residues. Trimming cost V 8 bases and J 0 bases, with 20 bases left between them. CDR1 and CDR2 (germline): MGHDK, SYGVNS. The CDR3 loop reads CASGRVQTGSSYEQYF. Here the CDR3 DNA reads TGTGCCAGCGGAAGAGTACAGACAGGCAGCTCCTACGAGCAGTACTTC.

V is TRBV4-3 and J is TRBJ2-7; 7 bases match TRBD1. This CDR3 is built from 15 residues. Trimming removed 4 bases from V and 4 bases from J; junction bases left unmatched: 10. Germline V gene lookup returns CDR1 LGHNA and CDR2 YSLEER. The CDR3 DNA reads TGCGCCAGCAGCCCGACTGAGGGGGCGCGATACGAGCAGTACTTC. Amino acids: CASSPTEGARYEQYF.

The chain employs TRBV9 and TRBJ2-1; 7 nucleotides line up with TRBD1. This CDR3 is built from 15 residues. Per the germline V gene, CDR1 is SGDLS and CDR2 is YYNGEE. The V gene end was trimmed by 3 bases and the J gene end by 4 bases; junction bases not matched to a gene: 7. CDR3 amino acids: CASSGRRGQYNEQFF. CDR3 in DNA: TGTGCCAGCAGCGGGCGAAGGGGGCAGTACAATGAGCAGTTCTTC.

The CDR3 DNA reads as TGTGCCAGCAGCTTCCCGCCGACAGCCACGACCTACGAGCAGTACTTC. Its translation is CASSFPPTATTYEQYF. The chain links TRBV7-2 to TRBJ2-7; D is possibly TRBD1 (5 bases). V lost 3 bases and J 2 bases, leaving 17 bases between the germline ends. The germline V gene encodes CDR1 SGHTA and CDR2 FQGNSA. CDR3 size: 16 residues.

This chain connects TRBV5-6 to TRBJ1-1, with D hard to call. Trimming shortened V by 0 bases and J by 5 bases, and 11 bases separated the two germline ends. The CDR3 is 14 residues long. The germline CDR1 and CDR2 sequences are SGHDT and YYEEEE. CDR3 sequence: CASSLDGEPTEAFF. In DNA form, the CDR3 reads TGTGCCAGCAGCTTGGATGGGGAGCCGACTGAAGCTTTCTTT.

The V call is TRBV4-1, the J call TRBJ1-5; tentative D call: TRBD1 (5 bases). CDR3 length equals 17 residues. Germline loops: CDR1 MGHRA, CDR2 YSYEKL. Trimming took off 1 base at V and 0 bases at J, with 13 bases between the two ends. CDR3 in DNA: TGCGCCAGCAGCCAAGTTTCCGACAGTTATAGCAATCAGCCCCAGCATTTT. Its translation: CASSQVSDSYSNQPQHF.